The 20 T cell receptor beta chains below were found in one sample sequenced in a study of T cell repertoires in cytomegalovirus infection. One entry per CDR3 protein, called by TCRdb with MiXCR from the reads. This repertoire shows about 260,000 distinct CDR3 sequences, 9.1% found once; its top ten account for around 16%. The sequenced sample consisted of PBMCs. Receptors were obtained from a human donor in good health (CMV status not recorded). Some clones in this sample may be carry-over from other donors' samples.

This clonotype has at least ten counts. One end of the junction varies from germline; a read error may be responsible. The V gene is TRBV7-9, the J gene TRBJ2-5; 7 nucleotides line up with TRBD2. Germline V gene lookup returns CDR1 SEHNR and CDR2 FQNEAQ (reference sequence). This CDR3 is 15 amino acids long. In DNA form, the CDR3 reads TGTGCCAGCAGCCTAGCGGCGGCAGGGAGAGAGACCCAGTACTTC. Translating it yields CASSLAAAGRETQYF.

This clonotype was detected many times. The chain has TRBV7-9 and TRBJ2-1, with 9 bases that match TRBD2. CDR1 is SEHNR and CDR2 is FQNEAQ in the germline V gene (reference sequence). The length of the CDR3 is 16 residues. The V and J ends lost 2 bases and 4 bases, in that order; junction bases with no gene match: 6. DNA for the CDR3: TGTGCCAGCAGCTTATCTCCGCGGGGGGGTTACAATGAGCAGTTCTTC. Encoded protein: CASSLSPRGGYNEQFF.

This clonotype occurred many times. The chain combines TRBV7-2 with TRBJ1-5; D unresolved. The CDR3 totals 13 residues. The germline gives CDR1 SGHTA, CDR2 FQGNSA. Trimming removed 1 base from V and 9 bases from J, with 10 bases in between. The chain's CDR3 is CASSLDGGGPQHF. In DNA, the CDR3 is TGTGCCAGCAGCTTAGACGGTGGAGGGCCCCAGCATTTT.

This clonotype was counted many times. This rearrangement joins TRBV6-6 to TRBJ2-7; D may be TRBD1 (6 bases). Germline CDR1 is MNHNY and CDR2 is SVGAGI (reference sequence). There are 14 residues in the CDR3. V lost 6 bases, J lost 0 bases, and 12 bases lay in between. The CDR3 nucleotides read TGTGCCAGCAGACCTAGGACAGCCTCCTACGAGCAGTACTTC. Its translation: CASRPRTASYEQYF.

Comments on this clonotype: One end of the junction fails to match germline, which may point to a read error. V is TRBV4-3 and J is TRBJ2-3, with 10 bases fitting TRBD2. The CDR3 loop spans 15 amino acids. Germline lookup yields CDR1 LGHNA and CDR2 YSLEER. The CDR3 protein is CTSSQGTSGTDTQYF. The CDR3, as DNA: TGCACCAGCAGCCAAGGGACTAGCGGCACAGATACGCAGTATTTT.

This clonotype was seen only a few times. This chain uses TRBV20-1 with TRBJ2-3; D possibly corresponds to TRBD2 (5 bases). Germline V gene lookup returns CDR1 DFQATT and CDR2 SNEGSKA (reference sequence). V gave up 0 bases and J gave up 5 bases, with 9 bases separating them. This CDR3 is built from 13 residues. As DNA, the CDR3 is TGCAGTGCTAGAGATAAGCGGAAAGATACGCAGTATTTT. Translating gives CSARDKRKDTQYF.

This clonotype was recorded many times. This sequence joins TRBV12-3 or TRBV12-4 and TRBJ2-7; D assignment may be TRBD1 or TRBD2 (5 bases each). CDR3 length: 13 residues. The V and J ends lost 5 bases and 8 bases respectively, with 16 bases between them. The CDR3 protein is CASSLGWGTKQYF. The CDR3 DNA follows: TGTGCCAGCAGTCTTGGTTGGGGGACGAAGCAGTACTTC.

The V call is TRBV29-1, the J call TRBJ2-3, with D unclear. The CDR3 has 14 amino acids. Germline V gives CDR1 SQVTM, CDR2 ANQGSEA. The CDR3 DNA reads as TGCGCTAATACGGTCGCCGGAGCAGCAGATACGCAGTATTTT. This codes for CANTVAGAADTQYF.

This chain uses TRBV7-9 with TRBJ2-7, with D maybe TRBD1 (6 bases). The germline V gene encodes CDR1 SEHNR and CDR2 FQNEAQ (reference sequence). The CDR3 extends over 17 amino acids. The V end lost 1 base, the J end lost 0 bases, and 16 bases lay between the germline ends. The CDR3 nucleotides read TGTGCCAGCAGCTTAGACCCGCCTGGACAGAGCTCCTACGAGCAGTACTTC. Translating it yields CASSLDPPGQSSYEQYF.

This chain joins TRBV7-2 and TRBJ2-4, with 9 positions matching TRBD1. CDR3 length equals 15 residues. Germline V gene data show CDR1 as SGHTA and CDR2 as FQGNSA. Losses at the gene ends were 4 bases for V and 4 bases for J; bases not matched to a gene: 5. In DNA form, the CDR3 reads TGTGCCAGCAGCTCACCCGGACAGGGGAAAAACATTCAGTACTTC. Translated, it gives CASSSPGQGKNIQYF.

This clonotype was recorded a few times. The chain's CDR3 is CASSDGGGSYEQYF. The CDR3 region has the DNA TGTGCCAGCAGTGATGGGGGTGGCTCCTACGAGCAGTACTTC. The genes are TRBV2 and TRBJ2-7; D tentatively reads TRBD1 or TRBD2 (5 bases each). The CDR3 is made up of 14 amino acids. With 3 bases removed from V and 0 bases from J, the gap between germline ends came to 9 bases. Germline CDR1 is SNHLY and CDR2 is FYNNEI.

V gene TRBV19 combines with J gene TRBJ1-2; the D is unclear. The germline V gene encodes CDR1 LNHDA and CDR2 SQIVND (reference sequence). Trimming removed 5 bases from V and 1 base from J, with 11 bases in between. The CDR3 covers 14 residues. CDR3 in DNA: TGTGCCAGTAGTGCCTGGACGGGTAACTATGGCTACACCTTC. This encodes CASSAWTGNYGYTF.

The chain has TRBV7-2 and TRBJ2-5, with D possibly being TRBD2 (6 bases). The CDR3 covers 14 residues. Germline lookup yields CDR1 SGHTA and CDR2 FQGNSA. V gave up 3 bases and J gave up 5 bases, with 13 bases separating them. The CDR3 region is CASSFGGTGETQYF. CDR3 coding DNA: TGTGCCAGCAGCTTCGGGGGAACCGGGGAGACCCAGTACTTC.

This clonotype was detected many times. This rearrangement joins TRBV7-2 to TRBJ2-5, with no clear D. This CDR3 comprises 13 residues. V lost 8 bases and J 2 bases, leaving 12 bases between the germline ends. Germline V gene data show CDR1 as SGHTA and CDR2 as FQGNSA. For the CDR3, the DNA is TGTGCCAGCGGAAAAGGTACACAAGAGACCCAGTACTTC. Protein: CASGKGTQETQYF.

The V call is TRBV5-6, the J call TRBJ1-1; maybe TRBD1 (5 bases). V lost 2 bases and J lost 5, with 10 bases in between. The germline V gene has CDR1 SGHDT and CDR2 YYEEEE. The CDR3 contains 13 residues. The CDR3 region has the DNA TGTGCCAGCAGCTTTGGGACGAGGACTGAAGCTTTCTTT. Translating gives CASSFGTRTEAFF.

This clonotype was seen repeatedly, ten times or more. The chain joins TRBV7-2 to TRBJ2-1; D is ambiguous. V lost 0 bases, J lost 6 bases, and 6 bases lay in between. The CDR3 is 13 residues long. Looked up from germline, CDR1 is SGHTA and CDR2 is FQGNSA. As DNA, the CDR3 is TGTGCCAGCAGCTTAGCGGTAGGCAATGAGCAGTTCTTC. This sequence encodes CASSLAVGNEQFF.

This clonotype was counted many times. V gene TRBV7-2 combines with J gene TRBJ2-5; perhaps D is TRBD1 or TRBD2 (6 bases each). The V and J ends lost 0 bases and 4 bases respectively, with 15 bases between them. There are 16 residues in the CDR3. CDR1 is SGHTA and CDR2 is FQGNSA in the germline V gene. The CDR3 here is CASSLAALGGPETQYF. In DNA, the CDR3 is TGTGCCAGCAGCTTAGCGGCCCTGGGGGGCCCAGAGACCCAGTACTTC.

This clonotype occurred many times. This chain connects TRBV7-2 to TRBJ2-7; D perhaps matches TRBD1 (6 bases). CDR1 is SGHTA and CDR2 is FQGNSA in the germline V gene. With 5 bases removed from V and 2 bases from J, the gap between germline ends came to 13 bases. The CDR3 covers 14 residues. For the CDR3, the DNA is TGTGCCAGCAGCATCCTTCAGGGGCCCTACGAGCAGTACTTC. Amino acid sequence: CASSILQGPYEQYF.

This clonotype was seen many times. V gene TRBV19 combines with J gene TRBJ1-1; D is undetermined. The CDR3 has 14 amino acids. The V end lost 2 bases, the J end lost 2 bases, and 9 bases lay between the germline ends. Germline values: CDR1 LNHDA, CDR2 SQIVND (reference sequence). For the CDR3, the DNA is TGTGCCAGTAGTATAAGACGAGGCAACACTGAAGCTTTCTTT. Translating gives CASSIRRGNTEAFF.

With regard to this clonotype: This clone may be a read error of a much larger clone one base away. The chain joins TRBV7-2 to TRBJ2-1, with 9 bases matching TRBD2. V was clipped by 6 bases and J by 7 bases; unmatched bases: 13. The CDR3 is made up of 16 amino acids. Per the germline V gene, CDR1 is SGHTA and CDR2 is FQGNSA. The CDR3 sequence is CASSPLAGGLYNEQFF. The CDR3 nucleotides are TGTGCCAGCAGTCCTCTCGCGGGAGGGCTTTATAATGAGCAGTTCTTC.